One sample yielded the 19 T cell receptor beta chains listed below, sequenced in a study of OX40 agonist ivuxolimab in advanced cancers. Data came from immunoSEQ multiplex PCR; TCRdb stores just in-frame clones and leaves some out. The sample gives 45,000 to 65,000 clones, 75% to 90% of which show up once; roughly 1.8% is in the top ten. Sequenced here: CD4+ or CD8+ T cells sorted from blood, sampled in a trial of the OX40 agonist ivuxolimab. These receptor sequences come from an adult with an advanced solid tumor such as melanoma, head and neck, liver or kidney cancer.

The chain employs TRBV5-1 and TRBJ2-7, with D possibly TRBD1 on 7 matching bases. In germline, CDR1 is SGHRS, CDR2 YFSETQ. V lost 0 bases and J 4 bases, leaving 17 bases between the germline ends. The CDR3 is 16 amino acids. CDR3 in amino acids: CASSLAPGGLGYEQYF. CDR3 sequence (DNA): TGCGCCAGCAGCTTGGCCCCAGGGGGGCTAGGGTACGAGCAGTACTTC.

The chain uses TRBV5-1 and TRBJ1-1, with a weak D call TRBD1 (6 bases). V was clipped by 0 bases and J by 5 bases, with 14 bases between them. Germline lookup yields CDR1 SGHRS and CDR2 YFSETQ. The CDR3 is 15 amino acids. CDR3 sequence reads: CASSLASLTGTEAFF. CDR3 nucleotide sequence: TGCGCCAGCAGCTTGGCCTCTCTTACAGGGACTGAAGCTTTCTTT.

This chain uses TRBV28 with TRBJ2-1; D gene unclear. V gave up 5 bases and J gave up 8 bases, with 4 bases separating them. In germline, CDR1 is MDHEN, CDR2 SYDVKM. CDR3 length equals 10 residues. The CDR3 region is CASSAYEQFF. CDR3 in DNA: TGTGCCAGCAGTGCCTATGAGCAGTTCTTC.

The V gene is TRBV6-6, the J gene TRBJ2-7; D call uncertain. CDR3 size: 10 residues. Trimming shortened V by 7 bases and J by 7 bases, and 8 bases separated the two germline ends. The germline gives CDR1 MNHNY, CDR2 SVGAGI (reference sequence). The CDR3 nucleotides read TGTGCCAGCAACTTTGGTGAGCAGTACGTC. Protein sequence: CASNFGEQYV.

The gene calls are TRBV7-9 and TRBJ2-7, with D perhaps matching TRBD1 or TRBD2 (5 bases each). The V and J ends lost 6 bases and 6 bases respectively, with 24 bases between them. Germline CDR1 SEHNR, CDR2 FQNEAQ (reference sequence). The CDR3 loop spans 16 amino acids. The CDR3 sequence: CASSPRGAIGLGEQYF. For the CDR3, the DNA is TGTGCCAGCAGTCCGAGGGGCGCGATAGGACTGGGCGAGCAGTACTTC.

This sequence joins TRBV5-5 and TRBJ1-5; weak D call: TRBD1 (6 bases). The CDR3 extends over 16 amino acids. Germline CDR1 and CDR2: SGHKS and YYEKEE (reference sequence). V lost 4 bases and J 1 base, leaving 15 bases between the germline ends. The CDR3 region is CASSPRGGMSNQPQHF. Here the CDR3 DNA reads TGTGCCAGCAGCCCCAGGGGAGGGATGAGCAATCAGCCCCAGCATTTT.

V is TRBV19 and J is TRBJ2-1; TRBD2 agrees at 13 bases. Germline CDR1 and CDR2: LNHDA and SQIVND (reference sequence). CDR3 length: 17 amino acids. Trimming removed 5 bases from V and 7 bases from J; junction bases left unmatched: 11. CDR3 coding DNA: TGTGCCAGTAGTTTCGGACTAGCGGGAGCCAACAAAAATGAGCAGTTCTTC. As protein: CASSFGLAGANKNEQFF.

This clone was seen more than once but under ten times. CDR3 amino acids: CASRTGTGGSPLHF. As DNA, the CDR3 is TGTGCCAGCAGAACCGGGACAGGTGGTTCACCCCTCCACTTT. The chain carries TRBV6-1 and TRBJ1-6, with 8 bases identical to TRBD1. Trimming took 6 bases from V and 9 from J; bases not matched to a gene: 7. Germline V lookup: CDR1 MNHNS, CDR2 SASEGT. This CDR3 spans 14 amino acids.

The chain employs TRBV4-1 and TRBJ1-2; maybe TRBD1 (6 bases). V lost 0 bases to trimming and J lost 4 bases, with 9 bases between them. CDR3 length equals 14 residues. The germline V gene has CDR1 MGHRA and CDR2 YSYEKL. The CDR3 here is CASSQETGTYGYTF. In DNA form, the CDR3 reads TGCGCCAGCAGCCAAGAAACAGGGACCTATGGCTACACCTTC.

The count of this clone is one. The chain is built from TRBV1 and TRBJ2-3; the table's D call TRBD2 went unverified against the DNA. TRBV1 is a recognized pseudogene. The CDR3 has 16 amino acids. The CDR3 nucleotides read TGCACCAGCAGCCAAGTAAGCGGGAGTTACACAGATACGCAGTATTTT. It is translated as CTSSQVSGSYTDTQYF.

This rearrangement joins TRBV27 to TRBJ1-2; D gene unclear. The CDR3 is 16 amino acids. V lost 4 bases and J 0 bases, leaving 15 bases between the germline ends. Germline V gene data show CDR1 as MNHEY and CDR2 as SMNVEV (reference sequence). The CDR3 DNA reads TGTGCCAGCAGTTCCCTTGAAGGAGCCTCTAACTATGGCTACACCTTC. It encodes CASSSLEGASNYGYTF.

The chain employs TRBV9 and TRBJ2-1; weak D call: TRBD2 (5 bases). CDR3 length: 12 amino acids. V dropped 2 bases and J dropped 10 bases, with 10 bases sitting between them. The V gene's germline CDR1 is SGDLS and CDR2 YYNGEE. In nucleotides, the CDR3 is TGTGCCAGCAGCGTGGGGAGAGGCGAGCAGTTCTTC. It specifies CASSVGRGEQFF.

The V and J genes are TRBV19 and TRBJ2-6; D unresolved. CDR3 size: 16 residues. Germline CDR1 reads LNHDA; CDR2 reads SQIVND (reference sequence). V lost 3 bases and J lost 0, with 9 bases in between. The CDR3 here is CASSMSRSSGANVLTF. The CDR3 region has the DNA TGTGCCAGTAGTATGAGTAGGAGCTCTGGGGCCAACGTCCTGACTTTC. The full variable domain, rest sourced from reference TRBV19 and TRBJ2-6, is DGGITQSPKYLFRKEGQNVTLSCEQNLNHDAMYWYRQDPGQGLRLIYYSQIVNDFQKGDIAEGYSVSREKKESFPLTVTSAQKNPTAFYLCASSMSRSSGANVLTFGAGSRLTVL.

The J gene is TRBJ2-3, the V gene TRBV5-1; D ambiguous. The germline V gene encodes CDR1 SGHRS and CDR2 YFSETQ. The CDR3 consists of 13 residues. Trimming left V 2 bases short and J 6 bases short, with 10 bases between. CDR3 region: CASSFEMDDTQYF. The CDR3 coding sequence is TGCGCCAGCAGCTTTGAAATGGATGATACGCAGTATTTT. The whole variable domain, remainder taken from reference TRBV5-1 and TRBJ2-3, is KAGVTQTPRYLIKTRGQQVTLSCSPISGHRSVSWYQQTPGQGLQFLFEYFSETQRNKGNFPGRFSGRQFSNSRSEMNVSTLELGDSALYLCASSFEMDDTQYFGPGTRLTVL.

This chain joins TRBV2 and TRBJ2-2; possibly TRBD1 for D (7 bases). CDR1 is SNHLY and CDR2 is FYNNEI in the germline V gene. V dropped 4 bases and J dropped 0 bases, with 18 bases sitting between them. The CDR3 covers 18 residues. The DNA of the CDR3 is TGTGCCAGCAGTGGGCCCAGGAGGGGGCAGTCGAACACCGGGGAGCTGTTTTTT. This translates into CASSGPRRGQSNTGELFF.

The chain combines TRBV7-9 with TRBJ1-3, with 8 positions matching TRBD1. The J segment lost 4 bases and the V segment lost 5 bases, leaving 10 bases of the junction unmatched. CDR1 is SEHNR and CDR2 is FQNEAQ in the germline V gene (reference sequence). The CDR3 contains 16 residues. CDR3 DNA: TGTGCCAGCAGCCCTCTGACAGGGGTGGGAGGAAACACCATATATTTT. This encodes CASSPLTGVGGNTIYF. Full variable domain (outside the CDR3, taken from reference TRBV7-9 and TRBJ1-3): DTGVSQNPRHKITKRGQNVTFRCDPISEHNRLYWYRQTLGQGPEFLTYFQNEAQLEKSRLLSDRFSAERPKGSFSTLEIQRTEQGDSAMYLCASSPLTGVGGNTIYFGEGSWLTVV.

This clone has only one observation. The chain recombines TRBV5-1 with TRBJ1-4, with D unclear. The CDR3 has 15 amino acids. Germline V gene sequence: CDR1 SGHRS, CDR2 YFSETQ. Trimming removed 6 bases from V and 6 bases from J, with 18 bases in between. CDR3 sequence (DNA): TGCGCCAGCAAACACCCAGGAACGGAGGATGAAAAACTGTTTTTT. Translated: CASKHPGTEDEKLFF.

This chain uses TRBV7-6 with TRBJ1-3; 7 nucleotides align to TRBD1. Germline lookup yields CDR1 SGHVS and CDR2 FNYEAQ. The CDR3 extends over 16 amino acids. Trimming cost V 4 bases and J 3 bases; bases outside gene matches: 9. The DNA of the CDR3 is TGTGCCAGCAGCTCGACAGGGAATGTTGGTGGAAACACCATATATTTT. As protein: CASSSTGNVGGNTIYF.

This clone occurred a few times. The rearrangement uses TRBV11-2 and TRBJ1-2; 7 nucleotides match TRBD1. In germline, CDR1 is SGHAT, CDR2 FQNNGV. Unmatched junction bases numbered 17, after V lost 5 bases and J lost 5 bases. The CDR3 has 17 residues. The CDR3 sequence is CASSVTGSQLLGYGYTF. CDR3 DNA sequence: TGTGCCAGCAGCGTGACAGGGTCCCAACTTTTAGGGTATGGCTACACCTTC.